This T cell receptor (beta chain) emerged from a study of CXCR3-negative and CXCR3-positive naive CD8 T cells. Overall study findings and caveats: Diversity proved comparably high across both naive subsets and much lower in memory CD8+ cells. Against CXCR3-negative naive cells, CXCR3-positive naive cells showed more hydrophobic TRB CDR3s.

Of note for this clonotype: Its target is unknown.

CDR3 length equals 12 residues. Germline V gives CDR1 SGHDN, CDR2 FVKESK. It was by 5' RACE with UMI labels that the TRB cDNA libraries were prepared. TCRdb re-called the 5' RACE reads; every CDR3 protein appears as one record, without DNA. The sample totals 150,000 to 180,000 distinct CDR3 sequences. The V and J genes are TRBV14 and TRBJ2-5. Sequencing used naive CXCR3+ CD8+ T cells from blood. Stated subset: CD45RO-CCR7+CD27+CD95- naive CD8+ T cells expressing CXCR3 (TNR3+). This TCR derives from a human donor in good health. Some clones in this sample may be carry-over from other donors' samples. CDR3 sequence: CASSHLGETQYF.